The rows below give T cell receptor beta chains drawn from one sample of a study of blood T cell repertoires in COVID-19. The data were produced by immunoSEQ multiplex PCR, yet TCRdb's version contains in-frame clones alone and is incomplete. The sample has approximately 330,000 clones; about 87% are singletons. The sequenced sample consisted of peripheral blood. The receptor set was obtained from a man aged 25 to 40 with COVID-19, enrolled during active disease. The CDR3 runs from the conserved cysteine through the conserved F or W. The order of the fields is J gene, V gene, clone size, D gene, CDR3 DNA, CDR3 protein. The D gene is left open where the match is weak. Expanded clones get a size class; other rows say once, few or many, or leave the size out.

J gene: TRBJ2-7; V gene: TRBV7-6; clone size: .; D gene: .; CDR3 DNA: TGTGCCAGCAGCACCGCGACAGACGAGCAGTACTTC; CDR3 protein: CASSTATDEQYF
J gene: TRBJ2-7; V gene: TRBV7-9; clone size: .; D gene: TRBD1; CDR3 DNA: TGTGCCAGCAGCTTAGGGCAGGGGGTAGACGAGCAGTACTTC; CDR3 protein: CASSLGQGVDEQYF
J gene: TRBJ1-2; V gene: TRBV6-5; clone size: .; D gene: .; CDR3 DNA: TGTGCCAGCAGTTACAAGTACGCGGGTGTTGGCTATGGCTACACCTTC; CDR3 protein: CASSYKYAGVGYGYTF
J gene: TRBJ1-6; V gene: TRBV5-1; clone size: .; D gene: .; CDR3 DNA: TGCGCCAGCAGTGCAGGGATAGATTCACCCCTCCACTTT; CDR3 protein: CASSAGIDSPLHF
J gene: TRBJ2-7; V gene: TRBV28; clone size: .; D gene: .; CDR3 DNA: TGTGCCAGCAGTTTTACGGAGGGTTCCTACGAGCAGTACTTC; CDR3 protein: CASSFTEGSYEQYF
J gene: TRBJ1-1; V gene: TRBV6-6; clone size: .; D gene: .; CDR3 DNA: TGTGTCGCCTCAGGGCTCACTGAAGCTTTCTTT; CDR3 protein: CVASGLTEAFF
J gene: TRBJ2-5; V gene: TRBV11-3; clone size: .; D gene: .; CDR3 DNA: TGTGCCAGCAGCCCCATAGGAGGGAGGGGGGAGACCCAGTACTTC; CDR3 protein: CASSPIGGRGETQYF
J gene: TRBJ1-1; V gene: TRBV5-4; clone size: .; D gene: .; CDR3 DNA: TGTGCCAGCAGCTTGGCCAACAGGGTTGACACTGAAGCTTTCTTT; CDR3 protein: CASSLANRVDTEAFF
J gene: TRBJ2-3; V gene: TRBV5-8; clone size: few; D gene: TRBD1; CDR3 DNA: TGTGCCAGCAGCTCTACAGGGGCAGGGCAGTATTTT; CDR3 protein: CASSSTGAGQYF
J gene: TRBJ1-1; V gene: TRBV6-5; clone size: once; D gene: .; CDR3 DNA: TGTGCCAGCAGCCGAGGGGGGGGAGTCGACACTGAAGCTTTCTTT; CDR3 protein: CASSRGGGVDTEAFF
J gene: TRBJ2-6; V gene: TRBV7-6; clone size: .; D gene: .; CDR3 DNA: TGTGCCAGCAGCTACGAATTTGTGGGGGCGGCTGGGGCCAACGTCCTGACTTTC; CDR3 protein: CASSYEFVGAAGANVLTF
J gene: TRBJ2-2; V gene: TRBV7-7; clone size: .; D gene: TRBD2; CDR3 DNA: TGTGCCAGCAGCCCAAGCGGGAGGGCCGCCGGGGAGCTGTTTTTT; CDR3 protein: CASSPSGRAAGELFF
J gene: TRBJ2-1; V gene: TRBV12-3/TRBV12-4; clone size: .; D gene: TRBD1; CDR3 DNA: TGTGCCAGCAGACGGGACAGCCCCAATGAGCAGTTCTTC; CDR3 protein: CASRRDSPNEQFF
J gene: TRBJ2-7; V gene: TRBV2; clone size: .; D gene: TRBD2; CDR3 DNA: TGTGCCAGCCGGCGGGGGACCTCCTACGAGCAGTACTTC; CDR3 protein: CASRRGTSYEQYF
J gene: TRBJ2-3; V gene: TRBV28; clone size: .; D gene: .; CDR3 DNA: TGTGCCAGCAGTTTATTCCCTAGCACAGATACGCAGTATTTT; CDR3 protein: CASSLFPSTDTQYF
J gene: TRBJ2-1; V gene: TRBV18; clone size: .; D gene: .; CDR3 DNA: TGTGCCAGCTCACCCCCGGGTGGGAATGAGCAGTTCTTC; CDR3 protein: CASSPPGGNEQFF
J gene: TRBJ2-7; V gene: TRBV6-6; clone size: .; D gene: .; CDR3 DNA: TGTGCCAGCAGTGGGGACTCCTCCTACGAGCAGTACTTC; CDR3 protein: CASSGDSSYEQYF
J gene: TRBJ2-7; V gene: TRBV6-2/TRBV6-3; clone size: .; D gene: TRBD2; CDR3 DNA: TGTGCCAGCAGTTACGTGGTGGGACTAGCGTCCCATAACTACGAGCAGTACTTC; CDR3 protein: CASSYVVGLASHNYEQYF
J gene: TRBJ1-2; V gene: TRBV28; clone size: .; D gene: .; CDR3 DNA: TGTGCCAGCAGCTCACCAGGTGGTCGCGGCTACACCTTC; CDR3 protein: CASSSPGGRGYTF
J gene: TRBJ2-3; V gene: TRBV5-5; clone size: .; D gene: .; CDR3 DNA: TGTGCCAGCAGCTTGGACGGGGGTAGCACAGATACGCAGTATTTT; CDR3 protein: CASSLDGGSTDTQYF
J gene: TRBJ2-3; V gene: TRBV2; clone size: .; D gene: TRBD1; CDR3 DNA: TGTGCCAGCAGTCCCGGGACAGGGGTAACAGATACGCAGTATTTT; CDR3 protein: CASSPGTGVTDTQYF
J gene: TRBJ1-2; V gene: TRBV28; clone size: few; D gene: .; CDR3 DNA: TGTGCCAGCAGTCCTCAGGTGAACTATGGCTACACCTTC; CDR3 protein: CASSPQVNYGYTF
J gene: TRBJ2-5; V gene: TRBV9; clone size: .; D gene: TRBD1; CDR3 DNA: TGTGCCAGCAGCGTAGGTAGGGGGCAAAGCCCCCCAGAGACCCAGTACTTC; CDR3 protein: CASSVGRGQSPPETQYF
J gene: TRBJ2-7; V gene: TRBV11-2; clone size: .; D gene: .; CDR3 DNA: TGTGCCAGCAGCTTAGGTCCAGGGAACTACGAGCAGTACTTC; CDR3 protein: CASSLGPGNYEQYF
J gene: TRBJ2-5; V gene: TRBV7-9; clone size: once; D gene: TRBD1; CDR3 DNA: TGTGCCAGCAGGTCCGGACAGGGGTGGGAGACCCAGTACTTC; CDR3 protein: CASRSGQGWETQYF